The source of this T cell receptor (beta chain) is a study of shared clonotypes between healthy human individuals. Overall study findings and caveats: Represented diversity, genetic and exposure-history alike, was limited by few donors.

The CDR3 consists of 15 residues. V shed 5 bases, J shed 6 bases, and the junction held 9 bases outside the gene matches. Germline V gene data show CDR1 as SGHVS and CDR2 as FNYEAQ. The test was conducted at deep level. How the authors handled the data: Filtering differed since immunoSEQ provided only junctions, with no quality scores. TCRdb's table, derived via immunoSEQ multiplex PCR, lists solely in-frame clones and lacks some. That table is the source of V, J and clone size, and D and trimming were worked out from the DNA. Of around 1.5 million clones listed, 95% to 99% are singletons. Of note for this clone: Its matching antigen is unknown.

The specimen was naive CD4+ T cells sorted from blood. Indicated subset: CD45RA+ positively selected. The chain couples TRBV7-6 to TRBJ2-3; 9 bases agree with TRBD2. This clonotype originated in a man between 25 and 39 years old in good health. CDR3 amino acids: CASSKRLAGTDTQYF. CDR3 nucleotides: TGTGCCAGCAGCAAGAGGCTAGCGGGAACCGATACGCAGTATTTT. The full variable domain, its missing parts supplied by reference TRBV7-6 and TRBJ2-3, is GAGVSQSPRYKVTKRGQDVALRCDPISGHVSLYWYRQALGQGPEFLTYFNYEAQQDKSGLPNDRFSAERPEGSISTLTIQRTEQRDSAMYRCASSKRLAGTDTQYFGPGTRLTVL.